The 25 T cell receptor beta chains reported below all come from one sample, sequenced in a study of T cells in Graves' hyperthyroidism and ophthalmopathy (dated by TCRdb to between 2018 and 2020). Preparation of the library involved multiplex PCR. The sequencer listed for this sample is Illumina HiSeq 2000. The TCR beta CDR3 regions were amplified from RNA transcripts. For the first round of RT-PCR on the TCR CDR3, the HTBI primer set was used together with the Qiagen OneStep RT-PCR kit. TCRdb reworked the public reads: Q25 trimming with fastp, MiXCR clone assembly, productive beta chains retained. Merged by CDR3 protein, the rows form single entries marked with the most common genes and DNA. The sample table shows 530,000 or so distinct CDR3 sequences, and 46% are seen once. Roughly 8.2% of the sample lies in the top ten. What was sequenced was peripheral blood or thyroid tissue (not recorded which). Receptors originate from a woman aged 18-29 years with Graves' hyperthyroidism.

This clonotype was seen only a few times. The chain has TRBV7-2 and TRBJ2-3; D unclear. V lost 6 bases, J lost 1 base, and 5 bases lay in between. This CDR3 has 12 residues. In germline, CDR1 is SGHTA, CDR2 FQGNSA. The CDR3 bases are TGTGCCAGCAGGTCGGGCACAGATACGCAGTATTTT. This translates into CASRSGTDTQYF.

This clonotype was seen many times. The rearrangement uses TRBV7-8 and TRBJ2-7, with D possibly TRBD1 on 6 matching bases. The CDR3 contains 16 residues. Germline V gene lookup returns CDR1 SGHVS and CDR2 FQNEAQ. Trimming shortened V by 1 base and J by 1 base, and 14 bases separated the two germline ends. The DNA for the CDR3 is TGTGCCAGCAGCTTAGGCGGACAGACAGATTCCTACGAGCAGTACTTC. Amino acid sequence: CASSLGGQTDSYEQYF.

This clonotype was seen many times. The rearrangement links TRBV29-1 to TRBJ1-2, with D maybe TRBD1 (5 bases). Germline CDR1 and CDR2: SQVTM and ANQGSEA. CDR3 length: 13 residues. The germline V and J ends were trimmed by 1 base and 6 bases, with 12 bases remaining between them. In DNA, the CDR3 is TGCAGCGTTGAAGGGGGGGGGAGCCATGGCTACACCTTC. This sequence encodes CSVEGGGSHGYTF.

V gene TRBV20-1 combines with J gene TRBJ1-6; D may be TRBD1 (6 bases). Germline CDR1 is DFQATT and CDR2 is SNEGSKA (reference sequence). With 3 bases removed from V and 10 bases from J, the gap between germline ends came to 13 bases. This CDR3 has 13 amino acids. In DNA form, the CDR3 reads TGCAGTGCTAGGGAGGCGGGGGGCTCACCCCTCCACTTT. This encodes CSAREAGGSPLHF.

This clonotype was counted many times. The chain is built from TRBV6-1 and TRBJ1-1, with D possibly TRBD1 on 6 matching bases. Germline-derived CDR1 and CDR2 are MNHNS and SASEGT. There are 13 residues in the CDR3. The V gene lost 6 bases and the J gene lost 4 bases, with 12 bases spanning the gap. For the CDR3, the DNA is TGTGCCAGCAGACACAGGGACGGCACTGAAGCTTTCTTT. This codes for CASRHRDGTEAFF.

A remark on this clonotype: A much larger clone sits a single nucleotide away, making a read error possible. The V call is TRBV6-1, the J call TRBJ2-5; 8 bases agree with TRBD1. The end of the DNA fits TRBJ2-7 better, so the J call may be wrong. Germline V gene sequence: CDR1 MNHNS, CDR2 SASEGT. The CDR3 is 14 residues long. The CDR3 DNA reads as TGTGCCAGCAGGCGCACAGGGGGAGCCTGCGAGCAGTACTTC. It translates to CASRRTGGACEQYF.

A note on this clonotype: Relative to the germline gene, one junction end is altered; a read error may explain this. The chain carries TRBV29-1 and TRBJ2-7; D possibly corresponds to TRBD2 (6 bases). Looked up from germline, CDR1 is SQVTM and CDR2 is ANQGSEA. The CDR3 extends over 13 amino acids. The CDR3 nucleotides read TGCAGCGTTGACGGGAGAGGTTCCTACAAGCAGTACTTC. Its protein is CSVDGRGSYKQYF.

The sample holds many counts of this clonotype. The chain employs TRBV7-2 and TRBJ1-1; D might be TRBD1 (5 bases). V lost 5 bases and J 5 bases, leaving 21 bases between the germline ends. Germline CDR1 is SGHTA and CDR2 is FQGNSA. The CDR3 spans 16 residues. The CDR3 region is CASSPLGDSSGTEAFF. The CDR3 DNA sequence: TGTGCCAGCAGCCCCTTGGGAGACAGCTCCGGGACTGAAGCTTTCTTT.

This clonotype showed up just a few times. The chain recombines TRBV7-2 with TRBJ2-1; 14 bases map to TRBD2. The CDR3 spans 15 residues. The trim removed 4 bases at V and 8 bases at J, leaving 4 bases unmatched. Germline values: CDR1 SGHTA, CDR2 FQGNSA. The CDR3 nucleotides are TGTGCCAGCAGCTCATGGACTAGCGGGAGGTATGAGCAGTTCTTC. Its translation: CASSSWTSGRYEQFF.

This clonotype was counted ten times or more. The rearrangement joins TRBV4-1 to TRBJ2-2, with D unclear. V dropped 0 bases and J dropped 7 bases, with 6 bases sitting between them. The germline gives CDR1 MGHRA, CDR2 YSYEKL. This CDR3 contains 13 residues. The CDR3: CASSQEAYGELFF. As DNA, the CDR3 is TGCGCCAGCAGCCAAGAAGCGTACGGGGAGCTGTTTTTT.

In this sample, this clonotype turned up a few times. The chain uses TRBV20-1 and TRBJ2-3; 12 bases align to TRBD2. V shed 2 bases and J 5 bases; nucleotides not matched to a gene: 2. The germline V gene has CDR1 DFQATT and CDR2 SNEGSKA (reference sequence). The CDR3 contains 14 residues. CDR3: CSARSGLAGDTQYF. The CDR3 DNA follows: TGCAGTGCTAGATCGGGACTAGCGGGAGATACGCAGTATTTT.

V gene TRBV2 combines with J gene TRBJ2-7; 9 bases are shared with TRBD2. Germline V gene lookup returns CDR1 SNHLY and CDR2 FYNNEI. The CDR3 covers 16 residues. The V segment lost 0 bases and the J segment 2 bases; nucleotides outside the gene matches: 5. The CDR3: CASSEAGLAGTYEQYF. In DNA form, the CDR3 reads TGTGCCAGCAGTGAAGCAGGTCTAGCGGGGACCTACGAGCAGTACTTC.

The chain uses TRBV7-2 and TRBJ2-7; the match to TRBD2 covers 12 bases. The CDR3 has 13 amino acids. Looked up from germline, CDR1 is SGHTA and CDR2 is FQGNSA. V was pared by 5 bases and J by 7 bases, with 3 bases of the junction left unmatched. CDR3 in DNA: TGTGCCAGCAGCGCAACTAGCGGGAGGGAGCAGTACTTC. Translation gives CASSATSGREQYF.

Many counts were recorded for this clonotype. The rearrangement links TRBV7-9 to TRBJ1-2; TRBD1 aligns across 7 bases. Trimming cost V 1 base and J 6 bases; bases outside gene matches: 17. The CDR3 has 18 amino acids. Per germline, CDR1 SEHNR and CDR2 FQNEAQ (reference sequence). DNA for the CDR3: TGTGCCAGCAGCTTAGAAGGGGGCTGGGACATCGCGGAGGATGGCTACACCTTC. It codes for CASSLEGGWDIAEDGYTF. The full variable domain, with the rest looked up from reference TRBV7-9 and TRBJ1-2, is DTGVSQNPRHKITKRGQNVTFRCDPISEHNRLYWYRQTLGQGPEFLTYFQNEAQLEKSRLLSDRFSAERPKGSFSTLEIQRTEQGDSAMYLCASSLEGGWDIAEDGYTFGSGTRLTVV.

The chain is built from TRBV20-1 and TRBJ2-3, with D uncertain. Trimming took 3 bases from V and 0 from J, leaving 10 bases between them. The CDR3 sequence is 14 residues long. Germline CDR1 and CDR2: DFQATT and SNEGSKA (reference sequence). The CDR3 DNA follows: TGCAGTGCTAGCCGGAGTCCTAGCACAGATACGCAGTATTTT. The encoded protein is CSASRSPSTDTQYF.

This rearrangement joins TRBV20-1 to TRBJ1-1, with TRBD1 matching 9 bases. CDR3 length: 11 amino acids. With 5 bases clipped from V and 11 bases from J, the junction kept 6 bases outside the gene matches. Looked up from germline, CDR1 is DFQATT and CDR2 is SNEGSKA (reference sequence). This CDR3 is CSAEQGADAFF. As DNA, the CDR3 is TGCAGTGCTGAACAGGGGGCCGATGCTTTCTTT.

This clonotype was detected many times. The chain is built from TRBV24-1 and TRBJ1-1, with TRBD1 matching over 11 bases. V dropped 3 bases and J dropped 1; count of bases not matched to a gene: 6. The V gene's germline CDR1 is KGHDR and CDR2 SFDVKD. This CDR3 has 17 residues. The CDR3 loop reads CATSDGDRGLKNTEAFF. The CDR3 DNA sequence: TGTGCCACCAGTGATGGGGACAGGGGGTTAAAGAACACTGAAGCTTTCTTT.

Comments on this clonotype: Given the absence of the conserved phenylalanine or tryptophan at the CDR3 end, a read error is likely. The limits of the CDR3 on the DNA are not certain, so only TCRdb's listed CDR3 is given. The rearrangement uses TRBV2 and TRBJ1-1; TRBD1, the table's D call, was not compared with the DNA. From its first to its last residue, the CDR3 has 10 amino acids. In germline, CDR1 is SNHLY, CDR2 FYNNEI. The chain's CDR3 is CASTEGGLGY.

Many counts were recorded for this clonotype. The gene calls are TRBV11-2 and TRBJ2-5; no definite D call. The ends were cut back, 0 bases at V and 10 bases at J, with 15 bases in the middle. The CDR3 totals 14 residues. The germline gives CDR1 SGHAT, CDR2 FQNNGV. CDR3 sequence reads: CASSLDRASQGQYF. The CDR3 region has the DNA TGTGCCAGCAGCTTAGATAGAGCTTCGCAAGGCCAGTACTTC.

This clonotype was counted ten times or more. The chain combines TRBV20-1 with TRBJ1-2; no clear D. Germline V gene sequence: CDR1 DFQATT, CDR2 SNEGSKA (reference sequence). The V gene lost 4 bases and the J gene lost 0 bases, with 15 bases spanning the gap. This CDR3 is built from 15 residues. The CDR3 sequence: CSAMDPTTANYGYTF. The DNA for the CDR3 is TGCAGTGCTATGGACCCGACCACGGCTAACTATGGCTACACCTTC.

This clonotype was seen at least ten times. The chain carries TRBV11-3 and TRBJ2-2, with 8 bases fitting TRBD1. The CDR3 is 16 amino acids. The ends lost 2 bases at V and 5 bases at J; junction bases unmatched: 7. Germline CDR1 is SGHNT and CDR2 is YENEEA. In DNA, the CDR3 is TGTGCCAGCAGCTTAATGAGGACAGGGTCTACCGGGGAGCTGTTTTTT. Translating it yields CASSLMRTGSTGELFF.

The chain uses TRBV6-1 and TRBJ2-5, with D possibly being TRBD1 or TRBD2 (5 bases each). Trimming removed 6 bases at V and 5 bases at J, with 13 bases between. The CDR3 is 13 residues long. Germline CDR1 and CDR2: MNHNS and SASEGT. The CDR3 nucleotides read TGTGCCAGCAGCCCCGAGGGGCTTGAGACCCAGTACTTC. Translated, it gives CASSPEGLETQYF.

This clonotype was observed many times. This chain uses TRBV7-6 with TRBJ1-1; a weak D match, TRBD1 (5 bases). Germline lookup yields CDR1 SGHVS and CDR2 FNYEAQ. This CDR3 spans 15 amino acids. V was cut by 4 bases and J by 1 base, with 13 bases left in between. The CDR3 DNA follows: TGTGCCAGCAGCTCCGAGTCAGGGACGAACACTGAAGCTTTCTTT. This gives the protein CASSSESGTNTEAFF.

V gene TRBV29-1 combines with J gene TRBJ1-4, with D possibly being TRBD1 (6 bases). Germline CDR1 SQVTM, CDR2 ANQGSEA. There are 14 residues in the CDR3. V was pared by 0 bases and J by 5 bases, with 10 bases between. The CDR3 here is CSVEEDSSNEKLFF. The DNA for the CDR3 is TGCAGCGTTGAAGAGGACAGTTCGAATGAAAAACTGTTTTTT. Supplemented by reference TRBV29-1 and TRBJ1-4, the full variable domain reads SAVISQKPSRDICQRGTSLTIQCQVDSQVTMMFWYRQQPGQSLTLIATANQGSEATYESGFVIDKFPISRPNLTFSTLTVSNMSPEDSSIYLCSVEEDSSNEKLFFGSGTQLSVL.

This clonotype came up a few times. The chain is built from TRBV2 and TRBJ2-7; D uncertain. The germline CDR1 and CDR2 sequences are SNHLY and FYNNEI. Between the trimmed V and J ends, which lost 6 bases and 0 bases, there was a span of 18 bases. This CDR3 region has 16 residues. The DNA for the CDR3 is TGTGCCAGCAGAATACTTGTGACGGAGCCCTCCTACGAGCAGTACTTC. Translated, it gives CASRILVTEPSYEQYF.